This TCR beta chain is drawn from a study of OX40 agonist ivuxolimab in advanced cancers. Study-level information: Dosing consisted of intravenous ivuxolimab at 0.01 to 10 mg/kg every 2 weeks. Patients receiving dose escalation had hepatocellular carcinoma, melanoma, renal cell or head and neck cancer.

TCRdb's copy holds only in-frame clones and misses some; the assay was immunoSEQ multiplex PCR. Among some 48,000 clones listed, about four fifths were seen once. In regard to this clone: The target antigen is unknown.

General study findings and limits: At 0.1 to 3.0 mg/kg and by week 6, clonal expansion occurred in CD4+ and CD8+ blood T cells.

The CDR3 totals 13 residues. Trimming at V came to 6 bases and at J to 2 bases, leaving 0 bases not matched to a gene. The germline V gene has CDR1 MNHEY and CDR2 SMNVEV (reference sequence). The receptor comes from an adult with an advanced solid tumor such as melanoma, head and neck, liver or kidney cancer. The sample here was CD4+ or CD8+ T cells sorted from blood, taken in a trial of the OX40 agonist ivuxolimab. The chain has TRBV27 and TRBJ2-1; 8 bases match TRBD2. In DNA form, the CDR3 reads TGTGCCAGCAGGACTAGCGCCTACAATGAGCAGTTCTTC. Residues: CASRTSAYNEQFF.